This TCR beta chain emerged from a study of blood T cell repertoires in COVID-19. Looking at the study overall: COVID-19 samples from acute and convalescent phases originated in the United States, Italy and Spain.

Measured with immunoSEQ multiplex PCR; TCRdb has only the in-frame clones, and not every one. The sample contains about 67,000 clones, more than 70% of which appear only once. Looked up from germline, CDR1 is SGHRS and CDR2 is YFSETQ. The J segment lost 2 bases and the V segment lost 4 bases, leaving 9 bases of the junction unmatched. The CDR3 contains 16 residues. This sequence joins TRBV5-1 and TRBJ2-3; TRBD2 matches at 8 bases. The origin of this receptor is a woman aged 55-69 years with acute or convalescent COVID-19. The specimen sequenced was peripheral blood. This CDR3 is CASSREVAGFTDTQYF. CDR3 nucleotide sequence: TGCGCCAGCAGCCGGGAGGTAGCGGGGTTCACAGATACGCAGTATTTT.